These T cell receptor beta chains were read from a single sample in a study of tumor-infiltrating lymphocytes in primary liver carcinoma. One entry per CDR3 protein results from TCRdb running MiXCR on the multiplex PCR reads. The sample has about 200,000 distinct CDR3 sequences, about 65% seen once. The sequencing input was peripheral blood. The receptor set was obtained from a woman aged 55-75 years with primary liver carcinoma and hepatitis B virus infection. Both conserved end residues are part of each CDR3. The D gene is left open where the match is weak. Size tells how often a clone was seen (once, few, many) or the class of an expanded clone, and some rows leave it out.

DNA: TGCAGTGCTCGTGACGGGGGGGTAATTGACACCATATATTTT
CDR3: CSARDGGVIDTIYF
length: 14
J: TRBJ1-3
V: TRBV20-1
size: few
D: -

DNA: TGTGCCACCAGTGAGTTTGGGACAGGGGGCGGCGAGCAGTACTTC
CDR3: CATSEFGTGGGEQYF
length: 15
J: TRBJ2-7
V: TRBV24-1
size: few
D: TRBD1

DNA: TGTGCCAGCAGCCGGACTTCCGGGACAGGGGTTTATGGCTACACCTTC
CDR3: CASSRTSGTGVYGYTF
length: 16
J: TRBJ1-2
V: TRBV7-9
size: few
D: TRBD1

DNA: TGTGCCAGCAGAGGGACTAGCGGGAAATCTAACTTAAATGAGCAGTTCTTC
CDR3: CASRGTSGKSNLNEQFF
length: 17
J: TRBJ2-1
V: TRBV6-5
size: -
D: TRBD2

DNA: TGTGCCAGCAGGCCACCGGGACTAGCGGGTGATCAGTGCTTC
CDR3: CASRPPGLAGDQCF
length: 14
J: TRBJ2-7
V: TRBV28
size: once
D: TRBD2

DNA: TGTGCCAGCCGGACAGTTCTCATATGTGGCTACACCTTC
CDR3: CASRTVLICGYTF
length: 13
J: TRBJ1-2
V: TRBV6-1
size: few
D: -

DNA: TGTGCCAGCAGCTTAAGGAGACTAACATACACGTCAGATACGCAGTATTTT
CDR3: CASSLRRLTYTSDTQYF
length: 17
J: TRBJ2-3
V: TRBV11-2
size: -
D: -

DNA: TGTACCAGCAGCACTACAAAGATGGGAACGAACTACGAGCAGTACTTC
CDR3: CTSSTTKMGTNYEQYF
length: 16
J: TRBJ2-7
V: TRBV7-9
size: -
D: -

DNA: TGTGCCAGCAGTCCGGGACTCGCCCAACACGGGGAGCTGTTTTTT
CDR3: CASSPGLAQHGELFF
length: 15
J: TRBJ2-2
V: TRBV12-3/TRBV12-4
size: -
D: -

DNA: TGCGCCAGCACCCCCGGGACATTTCTAATGCGGAACACCATATATTTT
CDR3: CASTPGTFLMRNTIYF
length: 16
J: TRBJ1-3
V: TRBV5-1
size: -
D: -

DNA: TGTGCCAGCAACCGCCCCGGGACAGGGGATGGCTACACCTTC
CDR3: CASNRPGTGDGYTF
length: 14
J: TRBJ1-2
V: TRBV5-4
size: -
D: TRBD1

DNA: TGTGCCAGCAGCTTAGGAGGAAAGGTGGAGCAGTTCTTC
CDR3: CASSLGGKVEQFF
length: 13
J: TRBJ2-1
V: TRBV11-2
size: -
D: -

DNA: TGCAGCGCCGAACCGACAGGGGTCCTCACAGATATGCAGTATTTT
CDR3: CSAEPTGVLTDMQYF
length: 15
J: TRBJ2-3
V: TRBV29-1
size: -
D: TRBD1

DNA: TGTGCCAGCAGCCCTGACAAGGGGGGTGGCACCGGGGAGCTGTTTTTT
CDR3: CASSPDKGGGTGELFF
length: 16
J: TRBJ2-2
V: TRBV7-3
size: -
D: -

DNA: TGTGCCAGCACCTTAGCCTCGCGAGGTTTCACATACGAGCAGTACTTC
CDR3: CASTLASRGFTYEQYF
length: 16
J: TRBJ2-7
V: TRBV7-8
size: once
D: -

DNA: TGTGCCAGCAGTTCGGGGCACGTTTATGGCTACACCTTC
CDR3: CASSSGHVYGYTF
length: 13
J: TRBJ1-2
V: TRBV12-3/TRBV12-4
size: -
D: -

DNA: TGTGCCAGCAGTGCTAGAATGGGAAGTGGCAACACCATATATTTT
CDR3: CASSARMGSGNTIYF
length: 15
J: TRBJ1-3
V: TRBV6-6
size: many
D: -

DNA: TGTGCCAACAGCCCGGGACTAGCACCCTCAAGGGGATCCTACGAGCAGAACTTC
CDR3: CANSPGLAPSRGSYEQNF
length: 18
J: TRBJ2-7
V: TRBV11-2
size: -
D: TRBD2

DNA: TGTGCCAGCAGCTACGATAGTAATCAGCCCCACCATTTT
CDR3: CASSYDSNQPHHF
length: 13
J: TRBJ1-5
V: TRBV11-3
size: -
D: -

DNA: TGTGCCAGCGGCCCCCGGCCCGGGACTCCAGAGACCCAGTACTTC
CDR3: CASGPRPGTPETQYF
length: 15
J: TRBJ2-5
V: TRBV13
size: -
D: -

DNA: TGTGCCATTAAACCTAGCGCAAACACCGGGGAGCTGTTTTTT
CDR3: CAIKPSANTGELFF
length: 14
J: TRBJ2-2
V: TRBV6-6
size: many
D: -

DNA: TGTGCCTGGAGCGCACAGTCCGGAAACACCATATATTTT
CDR3: CAWSAQSGNTIYF
length: 13
J: TRBJ1-3
V: TRBV30
size: -
D: -